The 11 T cell receptor beta chains below all came from one sample that was sequenced in a study of a mutant IDH1 vaccine in newly diagnosed glioma. As for time point: baseline, week 1 (first vaccination visit). Treatment: pre-vaccination baseline after standard-of-care therapy. The assay was immunoSEQ multiplex PCR, and TCRdb's table has in-frame clones only and misses some. The data contain around 87,000 clones, about four fifths of them singletons. The material sequenced was PBMCs, taken from a glioma patient treated with radiotherapy, temozolomide or both. The receptors stem from a woman between 45 and 60 years old with glioma.

This clone turned up a few times. The chain employs TRBV6-6 and TRBJ2-3, with a tentative D call TRBD2 (5 bases). CDR1 and CDR2 (germline): MNHNY, SVGAGI (reference sequence). The CDR3 loop spans 13 amino acids. V lost 6 bases and J 6 bases, leaving 13 bases between the germline ends. The CDR3 DNA follows: TGTGCCAGCAGGGACTGGCGGAGGGATACGCAGTATTTT. Translating gives CASRDWRRDTQYF.

The V call is TRBV11-3, the J call TRBJ1-2; maybe TRBD1 (6 bases). V lost 1 base, J lost 3 bases, and 24 bases lay in between. The CDR3 extends over 19 amino acids. Germline V gene sequence: CDR1 SGHNT, CDR2 YENEEA. In DNA, the CDR3 is TGTGCCAGCAGCTTAGCCTCCTGGGACACAAGAGAAGACGACTATGGCTACACCTTC. This encodes CASSLASWDTREDDYGYTF. The full variable domain, in which reference TRBV11-3 and TRBJ1-2 provide the parts outside the CDR3, is EAGVVQSPRYKIIEKKQPVAFWCNPISGHNTLYWYLQNLGQGPELLIRYENEEAVDDSQLPKDRFSAERLKGVDSTLKIQPAELGDSAVYLCASSLASWDTREDDYGYTFGSGTRLTVV.

This chain links TRBV9 with TRBJ1-1; no clear D gene. Germline V CDR1 and CDR2: SGDLS, YYNGEE. The CDR3 covers 13 residues. The germline V and J ends were trimmed by 0 bases and 3 bases, with 6 bases remaining between them. The DNA of the CDR3 is TGTGCCAGCAGCGTAGAAGGTTACACTGAAGCTTTCTTT. Translated: CASSVEGYTEAFF.

The J gene is TRBJ2-7, the V gene TRBV10-3, with no clear D. The CDR3 is 14 amino acids. The germline V gene has CDR1 ENHRY and CDR2 SYGVKD. The V end was cut by 3 bases, the J end by 3 bases, with 12 bases between. As DNA, the CDR3 is TGTGCCATCAGTGAAAGAGAAAATAACTACGAGCAGTACTTC. Translating it yields CAISERENNYEQYF.

V and J are TRBV29-1 and TRBJ1-1; tentatively, D is TRBD1 (6 bases). The V end lost 5 bases, the J end lost 2 bases, and 15 bases lay between the germline ends. The CDR3 runs 14 residues. CDR1 is SQVTM, CDR2 ANQGSEA, per germline. For the CDR3, the DNA is TGCAGCGTTATATTACAGGGCGTTAACACTGAAGCTTTCTTT. Amino acids: CSVILQGVNTEAFF.

This chain links TRBV30 with TRBJ2-1; the D is unclear. The V end was cut by 0 bases, the J end by 1 base, with 7 bases between. The CDR3 is 14 residues long. Germline V gene sequence: CDR1 GTSNPN, CDR2 SVGIG (reference sequence). This CDR3 reads CAWSVRRSYNEQFF. As DNA, the CDR3 is TGTGCCTGGAGTGTACGGCGGTCCTACAATGAGCAGTTCTTC. Together with reference TRBV30 and TRBJ2-1, the CDR3 gives the full variable domain: SQTIHQWPATLVQPVGSPLSLECTVEGTSNPNLYWYRQAAGRGLQLLFYSVGIGQISSEVPQNLSASRPQDRQFILSSKKLLLSDSGFYLCAWSVRRSYNEQFFGPGTRLTVL.

The chain links TRBV6-5 to TRBJ2-3; 7 bases line up with TRBD1. Germline CDR1 reads MNHEY; CDR2 reads SVGAGI. V was pared by 6 bases and J by 3 bases, with 6 bases of the junction left unmatched. The CDR3 is 14 residues long. Here the CDR3 reads CASRASTGTDTQYF. In DNA, the CDR3 is TGTGCCAGCAGAGCCTCGACAGGGACAGATACGCAGTATTTT.

The V call is TRBV7-2, the J call TRBJ1-3, with D unclear. The CDR3 length is 13 residues. The V gene's germline CDR1 is SGHTA and CDR2 FQGNSA. The V gene lost 4 bases and the J gene lost 4 bases, with 8 bases spanning the gap. CDR3 loop: CASSSKRGNTIYF. The CDR3, as DNA: TGTGCCAGCAGCTCAAAACGGGGAAACACCATATATTTT.

This clone showed up just once. This chain uses TRBV4-3 with TRBJ1-4; D gene unclear. The CDR3 is 14 residues long. Trimming left V 0 bases short and J 14 bases short, with 16 bases between. The germline V gene has CDR1 LGHNA and CDR2 YSLEER. The CDR3 spells CASSQESSGTVLFF. CDR3 coding DNA: TGCGCCAGCAGCCAAGAATCTTCGGGAACCGTCCTGTTTTTT.

The chain employs TRBV19 and TRBJ2-5; D tentatively reads TRBD1 or TRBD2 (6 bases each). Germline CDR1 and CDR2: LNHDA and SQIVND (reference sequence). CDR3 length: 14 residues. V was pared by 4 bases and J by 0 bases, with 9 bases between. DNA for the CDR3: TGTGCCAGTAGTAAAGGGGGGTACCAAGAGACCCAGTACTTC. Protein product: CASSKGGYQETQYF.

The V gene is TRBV9, the J gene TRBJ1-1, with 11 nucleotides matching TRBD1. Per the germline V gene, CDR1 is SGDLS and CDR2 is YYNGEE. CDR3 length: 15 amino acids. J gave up 6 bases and V 3 bases, and 7 bases lay outside the gene matches. The CDR3 loop is CASSGQPGQGAEAFF. The CDR3 DNA follows: TGTGCCAGCAGCGGCCAGCCGGGACAGGGGGCTGAAGCTTTCTTT.